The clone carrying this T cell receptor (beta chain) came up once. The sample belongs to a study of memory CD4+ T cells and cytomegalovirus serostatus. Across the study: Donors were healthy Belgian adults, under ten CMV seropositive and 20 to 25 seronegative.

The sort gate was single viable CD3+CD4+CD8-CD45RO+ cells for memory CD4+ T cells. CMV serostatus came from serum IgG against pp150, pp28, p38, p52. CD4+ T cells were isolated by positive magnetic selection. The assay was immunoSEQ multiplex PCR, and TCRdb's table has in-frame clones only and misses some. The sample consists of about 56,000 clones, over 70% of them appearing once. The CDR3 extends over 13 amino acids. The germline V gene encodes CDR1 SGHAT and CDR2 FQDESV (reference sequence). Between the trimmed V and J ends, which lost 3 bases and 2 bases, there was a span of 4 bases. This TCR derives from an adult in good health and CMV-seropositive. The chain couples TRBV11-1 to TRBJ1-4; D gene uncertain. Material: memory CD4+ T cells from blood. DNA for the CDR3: TGTGCCAGCAGCTTCCGTACTAATGAAAAACTGTTTTTT. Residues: CASSFRTNEKLFF.